The rows below give T cell receptor beta chains drawn from one sample of a study of long-term antiretroviral therapy in people with HIV. Clones were read by immunoSEQ multiplex PCR, and TCRdb kept only the in-frame ones, dropping some. The top ten clones hold under 4.5% of a sample with roughly 42,000 clones, 80% to 90% of them seen once. Specimen: unsorted PBMCs, collected 1.2 years after starting antiretroviral therapy. The receptors were sampled from a woman in her fifties or sixties with HIV. The CDR3 runs from the conserved cysteine through the conserved F or W.

TRBV7-2	TRBJ2-7	CASSPLISHRGSSYEQYF
TRBV2	TRBJ2-3	CASSRPPGTGGTDTQYF
TRBV7-3	TRBJ2-3	CASSLRSGPEDTQYF
TRBV9	TRBJ1-2	CASSPGGGNYGYTF
TRBV7-2	TRBJ2-3	CASRKRGGPASTDTQYF
TRBV5-1	TRBJ1-1	CASRNSGEAFF
TRBV6-5	TRBJ1-2	CASSRQGNYGYTF
TRBV5-1	TRBJ1-1	CASSLLSGNMNTEAFF
TRBV2	TRBJ1-1	CASRGQANTEAFF
TRBV10-3	TRBJ1-4	CAISGTNTGAEKLFF
TRBV4-2	TRBJ2-6	CASSQNRDGANVLTF
TRBV7-9	TRBJ2-3	CASSLAGTSGGTTDTQYF
TRBV27	TRBJ1-2	CASSAATGGHGYTF
TRBV4-2	TRBJ2-7	CASSRSRGDGYEQYF
TRBV5-1	TRBJ2-2	CASSLGTAGTGELFF
TRBV20-1	TRBJ2-7	CSARQGSEQYF
TRBV29-1	TRBJ1-1	CSVTKAANTEAFF
TRBV7-8	TRBJ2-1	CASSPSDYQSSYNEQFF
TRBV30	TRBJ1-5	CAWSTSDRVGQPQHF
TRBV27	TRBJ2-6	CASSQSRTYSGANVLTF
TRBV18	TRBJ1-4	CASSQRASGANEKLFF
TRBV20-1	TRBJ2-3	CSAPRLDTQYF
TRBV5-1	TRBJ2-3	CASSLGQSLSTDTQYF
TRBV7-9	TRBJ2-3	CASSPIGEGPSTDTQYF
TRBV6-5	TRBJ2-3	CASSYVGGKDTDTQYF
TRBV4-3	TRBJ1-3	CASSQDMWGYRGEENTIYF
TRBV30	TRBJ1-6	CAWSDRANSPLHF
TRBV6-5	TRBJ1-2	CASSQGQGIIGYTF
TRBV5-1	TRBJ1-6	CASSLVSGSGDYNSPLHF
TRBV7-8	TRBJ1-1	CASSSDNSDAEAFF
TRBV23-1	TRBJ1-3	CASSPKIEDREGNTIYF
TRBV6-5	TRBJ1-2	CASSLNGYGYTF
TRBV5-6	TRBJ1-6	CASSLVNSPLHF
TRBV29-1	TRBJ2-7	CSVRQGGPYEQYF
TRBV4-2	TRBJ1-3	CASSQAAGGPGNTIYF
TRBV29-1	TRBJ2-7	CSVESTSGGAHEQYF
TRBV29-1	TRBJ2-2	CSVERPAAGGDGELFF
TRBV13	TRBJ2-6	CASSLYKAGANVLTF
TRBV10-1	TRBJ2-3	CASSRTSGDADTQYF
TRBV18	TRBJ1-1	CASSMGQKNTEAFF
TRBV5-1	TRBJ1-4	CASSLGQRDEKLFF
TRBV29-1	TRBJ1-2	CSAHLLANYGYTF
TRBV9	TRBJ2-3	CASSVRDSITDTQYF
TRBV15	TRBJ1-1	CATSRDVAGEWSRNTEAFF
TRBV6-4	TRBJ2-3	CASSATVTDTQYF
TRBV7-7	TRBJ2-3	CASSLKAPADTQYF
TRBV2	TRBJ1-2	CASKTGGASGYTF
TRBV20-1	TRBJ1-2	CSARASFGYTF
TRBV5-4	TRBJ1-2	CASSLGQGSNYGYTF
TRBV30	TRBJ1-1	CAWGTGNTEAFF
TRBV7-8	TRBJ2-1	CASSSREVTFF
TRBV9	TRBJ2-7	CASSAGGTSDREQYF
TRBV5-3	TRBJ1-2	CARTGHRGGYGYTF
TRBV14	TRBJ1-2	CASSQAAGGAYGYTF
TRBV5-4	TRBJ1-2	CASSLKTVNYGYTF
TRBV6-1	TRBJ2-7	CASRKSGSYEQYF